This TCR beta chain is drawn from a study of cytomegalovirus exposure and HLA in healthy donors (dated 2017 in TCRdb). For the wider study: In an earlier analysis of around 540 of the donors, 276 Gb of sequence data and 117 million unique TCR beta sequences from about 179 million T cells were reported. Approximately 300 gigabases of sequencing data and 75 million to 85 million unique TCR sequences made up an early release that covered nearly 650 HLA-typed donors. Of the 300 to 500 genotyped donors, 81% were placed in the genetic ancestry cluster associated with self-reported Caucasian donors. The aim of the study was to test whether cataloging public T cell receptors could identify signatures of past pathogen exposure. The study used immunosequencing to profile the T cell repertoires of several hundred subjects and linked those repertoires to cytomegalovirus serostatus. In addition to the first cohort of approximately 670 subjects, a separate validation cohort of 100 to 150 different subjects was used. The study combined high-throughput TCR immunosequencing, statistical association of individual TCRs with disease status, and machine learning to predict cytomegalovirus infection status. A later analysis re-examined previously published TCR beta repertoires from roughly 720 donors and added high-resolution HLA genotyping to investigate patterns of TCR occurrence. In the later analysis, no new phenotypic data were used to find candidate immune exposures; instead, reliance was placed on TCR beta sequences and their occurrence across donors. An earlier analysis of around 580 of the donors used high-throughput TCR beta sequencing to judge whether each TCR beta V gene segment behaved as functional or pseudogenic. Alongside the repertoire data, information on donor age, sex, ethnicity and CMV serostatus was compiled. In a later genetic analysis, genome-wide SNP genotypes for 398 of the 666 donors were used, and that subset was treated as a discovery cohort. All discovery cohort repertoires had been generated on a single sequencing platform. Both class I and class II loci were covered by HLA typing, at four-digit resolution. Typing coverage differed by locus: A, B, C, DRB1 and DQB1 were typed in roughly 629-640 donors, DQA1 in about 510, DPA1 in some 570, and DPB1 in 472. A few DR-DQ haplotypes were treated as single units for association and clustering because of strong linkage in the cohort. Across around 400 genotyped donors of the cohort, an average of roughly 250,000 unique TCR beta nucleotide sequences per donor were sequenced, and approximately 19% of those sequences were non-productive.

The cohort was made up of 500 to 850 healthy bone marrow donors. At the time of sampling, every cohort member was nominally healthy, though immune exposures that went unrecorded were likely present. The donor tested CMV seronegative, placing the donor among the approximately 360 seronegative members of the cohort. A peripheral blood sample was provided by each donor, and peripheral blood mononuclear cells were used for TCR beta sequencing. Genomic DNA extraction from the blood cell samples was performed with the Qiagen DNeasy Blood Extraction Kit. What the authors observed across the whole study: Most TCR sequences were observed very rarely across donors, whereas some public TCRs were present in many individuals. Cytomegalovirus status was reported to be diagnosed by the classifier with high specificity and sensitivity in both the original and validation cohorts. A group of highly shared sequence variants was considered likely to be a technical artifact of the sequencing pipeline. Specific HLA alleles were associated with over 15,000 TCR beta sequences at a false discovery rate of 0.05 in a later analysis. In an earlier analysis of approximately 590 of the donors, most TCR beta V segments were observed in productive rearrangements about 90% or about 30% of the time, broadly matching IMGT annotations. In a later analysis, most CMV-associated TCR beta chains were found to appear HLA-restricted, with HLA associations seemingly driven largely by CMV exposure. Some IMGT-functional V segments, including TRBV6-2 and TRBV6-3, could not be distinguished by the 87-base-pair reads and were therefore excluded. V-gene and J-gene trimming of TCR beta chains was associated with a missense DCLRE1C variant in a later genetic analysis, and the association was replicated in an independent cohort. A few of the identified cytomegalovirus-associated TCR beta chains were confirmed in vitro to be specific for cytomegalovirus antigens. In a later analysis, several top co-occurrence clusters were reported to appear linked to parvovirus B19, influenza, CMV and Epstein-Barr virus. Because HLA typing was missing for some donors at each locus, association tests included only the typed subset. A further reported finding was that TCR beta sequences accurately predicted the HLA-A and HLA-B alleles for most subjects in the first cohort. The study listed approximately 160 TCR beta chains as associated with cytomegalovirus. The authors suggested that the approach could potentially be extended to other disease states and immunological phenotypes. Roughly 15 rarely observed V segments, including chromosome 9 orphons, were excluded from the earlier analysis of almost 600 of the donors because counts were too low. Strong co-occurrence of HLA alleles, especially DR and DQ, made assigning TCR associations to individual alleles difficult. Roughly uniform sequencing depth across donors was assumed in presence/absence analyses, although this assumption may not hold. A later analysis found that HLA-associated TCR beta chains were more clonally expanded and had lower generation probabilities than equally common non-associated chains. According to a later analysis, TCR association rates differed among HLA loci, with DRB1 alleles showing the most associated TCRs and HLA-C alleles showing the fewest. CMV serostatus was the only immune exposure information available for the cohort. Correlated functional status among segregating V segments might be attributable to linkage disequilibrium, but an unknown experimental factor could not be ruled out. The cohort was sequenced for TCR beta chains only, and without alpha or paired-chain data the features that could be detected were limited. According to a later genetic analysis, donors in an Asian-associated ancestry cluster had fewer N-insertions in productive TCRs than the roughly 660-donor mean.

The cysteine opens and the phenylalanine closes a CDR3 of 14 amino acids. Here the CDR3 DNA is all that survives: 42 bases in frame from base 1. The germline V gene yields SQVTM for CDR1 and ANQGSEA for CDR2. V lost 6 bases and J lost 4 bases; the stretch between them is 16 bases long. Points on this clone: Its antigen remains undetermined. Per-nucleotide qualities are absent, and no much larger clonotype sits a single base away.

Libraries came from the immunoSEQ multiplex PCR assay. For the multiplex PCR, a mixture combining 60 forward primers for TCR Vbeta segments and 13 reverse primers for TCR Jbeta segments was used. Amplification of the CDR3 region of rearranged TCR beta genes was performed with a multiplex PCR assay on genomic DNA. The amplified TCR beta libraries were sequenced on the Illumina HiSeq System as 87-base-pair reads. Turning to the authors' computational methods: Across the 700 or so repertoires, a later analysis counted approximately 75 million unique TCR beta chains, 8.5 million to 12 million of which were shared by at least two donors. A nearest-neighbor algorithm error-corrected the raw reads and collapsed the reads into unique sequences, merging closely related sequences to remove PCR and sequencing errors. V, D and J gene segments were assigned by aligning CDR3 sequences to IMGT reference sequences. For a sequence to be retained, a match of at least six nucleotides to both a V gene segment and a J gene segment was required. Rearrangements were called productive when the CDR3 lacked stop codons and stayed in frame with V and J; all others were non-productive. CDR3 was defined by IMGT convention, running from the second conserved V-encoded cysteine to the conserved J-encoded phenylalanine. The earlier analysis of some 580 of the donors excluded any sequence lacking an unambiguous match to a single V gene segment. In an earlier analysis of 587 of the donors, a V segment was called functional when productive rearrangements were above 56.7%, and segregating when the standard deviation between donors exceeded 5%. A statistical classification framework was built for diagnosing cytomegalovirus status from the catalog of TCR beta chain sequences. V and J gene assignment, in a later analysis, came from comparing TCR nucleotide sequences with IMGT/GENE-DB human TR gene sequences. Using the TCRdist pipeline, a later analysis assigned CDR3 sequences along with most-parsimonious VDJ recombination scenarios. In a later analysis, each TCR beta chain was defined by its CDR3 amino acid sequence together with its V-gene family, and reads without a unique V-gene family were excluded. As a way to deal with suspected cross-contamination and a sequencing artifact, a later analysis dropped hundreds of nucleotide sequences that were highly shared and had low generation probability. In a later analysis, a clonal expansion index for each public chain was calculated from normalized within-repertoire ranks of inferred template counts. In a later analysis, generation probabilities were computed with a VDJ recombination model fitted to out-of-frame rearrangements, and the resulting probabilities were checked against IGoR. In a later analysis, TCR-TCR, TCR-HLA and TCR-CMV co-occurrence was scored with hypergeometric tests, and a repertoire-size bias correction was applied to TCR pairs. False discovery rates were estimated in a later analysis by permuting HLA or CMV assignments 20 times. In a later analysis, co-occurring TCRs were grouped with DBSCAN, and TCRdist sequence similarity was added when clustering was performed within HLA-allele-positive subsets. For co-occurrence clustering, repertoires with fewer than 30,000 or more than 120,000 public chains were excluded, along with five or six repertoires with anomalous nucleotide sharing. Sourced from immuneACCESS, this table was stored by TCRdb with only in-frame sequences that have V and J called. A share of the clones is absent; for the studies checked, an unresolved V gene accounts for under half, and the remainder has no known explanation. V and J calls and clone size follow that table, whereas D and trimming were derived from the DNA. This sample lists 100,000 or so clones; 78% were detected once. The top ten clonotypes cover roughly 1.2% of the sample.

Sequenced sample: PBMCs. In this chain, TRBV29-1 is recombined with TRBJ2-1; the D gene is perhaps TRBD1, on 8 matching bases. This sequence originates from a man aged 25-45 years in good health and CMV-seronegative. The CDR3 region reads CSVHRGGLYNEQFF. The nucleotides are TGCAGCGTCCACAGGGGGGGACTGTACAATGAGCAGTTCTTC.